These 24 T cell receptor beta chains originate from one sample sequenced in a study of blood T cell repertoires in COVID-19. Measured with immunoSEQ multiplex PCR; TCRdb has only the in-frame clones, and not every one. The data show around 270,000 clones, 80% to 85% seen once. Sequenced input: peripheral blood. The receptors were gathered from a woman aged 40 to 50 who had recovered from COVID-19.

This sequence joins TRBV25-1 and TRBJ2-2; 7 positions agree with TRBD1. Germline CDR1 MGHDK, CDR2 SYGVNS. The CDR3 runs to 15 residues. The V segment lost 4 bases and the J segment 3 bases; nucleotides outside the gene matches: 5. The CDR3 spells CASSAHRGDTGELFF. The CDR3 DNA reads TGTGCCAGCAGTGCCCACAGGGGTGACACCGGGGAGCTGTTTTTT. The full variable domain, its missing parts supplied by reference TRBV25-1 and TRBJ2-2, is EADIYQTPRYLVIGTGKKITLECSQTMGHDKMYWYQQDPGMELHLIHYSYGVNSTEKGDLSSESTVSRIRTEHFPLTLESARPSHTSQYLCASSAHRGDTGELFFGEGSRLTVL.

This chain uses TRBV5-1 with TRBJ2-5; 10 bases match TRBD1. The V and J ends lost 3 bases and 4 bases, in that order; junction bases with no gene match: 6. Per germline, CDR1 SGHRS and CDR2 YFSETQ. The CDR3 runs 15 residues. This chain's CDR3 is CASSWGQGFRETQYF. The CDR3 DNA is TGCGCCAGCAGCTGGGGACAGGGGTTTCGAGAGACCCAGTACTTC.

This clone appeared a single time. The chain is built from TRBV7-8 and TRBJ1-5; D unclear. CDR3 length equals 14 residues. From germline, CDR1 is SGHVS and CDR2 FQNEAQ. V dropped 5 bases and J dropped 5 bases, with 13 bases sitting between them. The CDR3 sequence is CASSLPGEYQPQHF. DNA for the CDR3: TGTGCCAGCAGCCTCCCCGGGGAGTATCAGCCCCAGCATTTT.

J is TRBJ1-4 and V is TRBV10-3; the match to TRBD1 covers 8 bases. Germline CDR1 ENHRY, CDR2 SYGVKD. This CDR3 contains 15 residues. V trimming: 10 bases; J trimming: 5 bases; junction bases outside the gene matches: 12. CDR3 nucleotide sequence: TGTGCCACGGGACAGGCGCTGCCTCAGAATGAAAAACTGTTTTTT. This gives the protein CATGQALPQNEKLFF.

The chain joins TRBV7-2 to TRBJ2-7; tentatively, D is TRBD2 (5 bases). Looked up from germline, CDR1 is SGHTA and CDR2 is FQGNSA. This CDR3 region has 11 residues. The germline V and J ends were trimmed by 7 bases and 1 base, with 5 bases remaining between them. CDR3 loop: CASTGSYEQYF. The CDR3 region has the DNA TGTGCCAGCACGGGGTCCTACGAGCAGTACTTC.

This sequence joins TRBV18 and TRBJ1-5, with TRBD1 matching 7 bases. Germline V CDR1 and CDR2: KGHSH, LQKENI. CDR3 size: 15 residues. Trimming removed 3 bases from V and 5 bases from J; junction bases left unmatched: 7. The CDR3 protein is CASSPAGTADQPQHF. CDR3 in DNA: TGTGCCAGCTCACCGGCCGGGACAGCCGATCAGCCCCAGCATTTT.

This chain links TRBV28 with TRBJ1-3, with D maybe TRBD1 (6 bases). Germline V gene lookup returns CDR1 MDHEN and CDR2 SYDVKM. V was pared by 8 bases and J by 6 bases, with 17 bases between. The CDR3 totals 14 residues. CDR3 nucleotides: TGTGCCAGCTTCATCAGGGGTTCCGCAAACACCATATATTTT. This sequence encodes CASFIRGSANTIYF.

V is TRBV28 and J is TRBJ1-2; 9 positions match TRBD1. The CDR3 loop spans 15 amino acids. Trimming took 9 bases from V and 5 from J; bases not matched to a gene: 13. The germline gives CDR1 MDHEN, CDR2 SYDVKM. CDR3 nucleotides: TGTGCCAGTTCGGCACCGACAGGGGGGAGGTATGGCTACACCTTC. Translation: CASSAPTGGRYGYTF.

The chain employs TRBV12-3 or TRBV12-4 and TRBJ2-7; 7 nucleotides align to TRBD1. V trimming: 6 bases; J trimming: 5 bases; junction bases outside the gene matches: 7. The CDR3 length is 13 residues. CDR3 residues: CASSQRQGNEQYF. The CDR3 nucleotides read TGTGCCAGCAGCCAACGACAGGGTAACGAGCAGTACTTC.

In DNA, the CDR3 is TGTGCCACCAGTGATTCGGGGATCTATGGCTACACCTTC. Translation gives CATSDSGIYGYTF. J is TRBJ1-2 and V is TRBV24-1; D remains ambiguous. With 2 bases removed from V and 4 bases from J, the gap between germline ends came to 7 bases. The V gene's germline CDR1 is KGHDR and CDR2 SFDVKD. The CDR3 has 13 residues.

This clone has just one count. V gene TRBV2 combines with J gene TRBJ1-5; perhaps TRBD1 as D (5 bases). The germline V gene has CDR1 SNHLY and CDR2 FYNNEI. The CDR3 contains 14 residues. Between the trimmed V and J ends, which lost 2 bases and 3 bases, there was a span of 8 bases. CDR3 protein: CASSEQGINQPQHF. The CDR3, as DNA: TGTGCCAGCAGTGAACAGGGAATCAATCAGCCCCAGCATTTT.

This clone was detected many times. CDR3 loop: CASRQGQLNSPLHF. CDR3 bases: TGTGCCAGCAGACAGGGACAGCTTAATTCACCCCTCCACTTT. The chain carries TRBV5-6 and TRBJ1-6; 7 bases fit TRBD1. Looked up from germline, CDR1 is SGHDT and CDR2 is YYEEEE. V trimming: 5 bases; J trimming: 6 bases; junction bases outside the gene matches: 5. The CDR3 runs 14 residues.

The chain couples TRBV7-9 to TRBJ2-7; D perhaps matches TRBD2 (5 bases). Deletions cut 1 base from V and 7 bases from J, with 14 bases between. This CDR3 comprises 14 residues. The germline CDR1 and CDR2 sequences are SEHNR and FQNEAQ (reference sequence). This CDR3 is CASSLGGPPGEQYF. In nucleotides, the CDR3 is TGTGCCAGCAGCTTAGGGGGTCCGCCGGGAGAGCAGTACTTC.

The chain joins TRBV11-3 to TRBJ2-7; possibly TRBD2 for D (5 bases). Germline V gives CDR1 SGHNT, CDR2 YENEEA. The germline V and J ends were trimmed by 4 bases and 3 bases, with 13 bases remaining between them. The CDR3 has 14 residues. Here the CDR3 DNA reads TGTGCCAGCAGCTCGGGATCCGGCGGCTACGAGCAGTACTTC. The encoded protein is CASSSGSGGYEQYF.

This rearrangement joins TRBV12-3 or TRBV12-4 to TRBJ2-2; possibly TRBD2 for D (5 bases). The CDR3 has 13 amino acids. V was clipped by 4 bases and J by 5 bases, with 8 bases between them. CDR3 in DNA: TGTGCCAGCAGTTCAAGGAGGACCGGGGAGCTGTTTTTT. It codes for CASSSRRTGELFF.

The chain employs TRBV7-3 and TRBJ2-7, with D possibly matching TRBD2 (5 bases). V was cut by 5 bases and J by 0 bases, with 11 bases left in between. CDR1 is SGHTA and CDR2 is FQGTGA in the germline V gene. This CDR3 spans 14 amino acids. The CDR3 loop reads CASSLSAVSYEQYF. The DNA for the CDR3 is TGTGCCAGCAGCCTCTCAGCGGTCTCCTACGAGCAGTACTTC.

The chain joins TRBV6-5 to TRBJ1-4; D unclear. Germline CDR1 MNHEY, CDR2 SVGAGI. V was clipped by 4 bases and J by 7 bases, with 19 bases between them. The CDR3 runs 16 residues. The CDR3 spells CASSLTRAAMGEKLFF. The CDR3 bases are TGTGCCAGCAGTTTAACGAGGGCCGCTATGGGTGAAAAACTGTTTTTT.

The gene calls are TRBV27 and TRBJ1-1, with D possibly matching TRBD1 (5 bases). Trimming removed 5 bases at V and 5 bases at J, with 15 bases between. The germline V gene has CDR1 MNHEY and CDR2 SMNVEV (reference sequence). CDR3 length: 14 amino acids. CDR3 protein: CASSRLGGETEAFF. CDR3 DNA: TGTGCCAGCAGTCGCCTCGGGGGGGAAACTGAAGCTTTCTTT.

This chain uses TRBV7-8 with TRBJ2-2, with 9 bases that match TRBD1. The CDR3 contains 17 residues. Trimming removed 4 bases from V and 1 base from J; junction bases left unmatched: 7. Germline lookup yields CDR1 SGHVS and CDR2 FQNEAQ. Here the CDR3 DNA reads TGTGCCAGCAGCTACTACAGGGGGCTGGGGAACACCGGGGAGCTGTTTTTT. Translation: CASSYYRGLGNTGELFF.

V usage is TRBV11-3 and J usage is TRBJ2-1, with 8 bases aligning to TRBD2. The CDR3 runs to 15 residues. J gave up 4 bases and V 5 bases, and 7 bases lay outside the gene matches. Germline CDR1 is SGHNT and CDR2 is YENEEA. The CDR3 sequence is CASSPPGGIYNEQFF. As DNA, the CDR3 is TGTGCCAGCAGCCCCCCGGGGGGGATTTACAATGAGCAGTTCTTC.

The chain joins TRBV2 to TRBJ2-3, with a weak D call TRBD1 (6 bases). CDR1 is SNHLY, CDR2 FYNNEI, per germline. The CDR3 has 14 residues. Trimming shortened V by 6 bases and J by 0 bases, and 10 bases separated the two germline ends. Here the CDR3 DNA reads TGTGCCAGCAGCGGGGACAAGAGCACAGATACGCAGTATTTT. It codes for CASSGDKSTDTQYF.

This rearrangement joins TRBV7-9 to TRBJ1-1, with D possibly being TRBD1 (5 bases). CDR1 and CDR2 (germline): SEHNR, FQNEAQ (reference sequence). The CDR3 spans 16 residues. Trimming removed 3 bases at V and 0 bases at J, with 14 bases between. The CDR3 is CASSFLPGRMNTEAFF. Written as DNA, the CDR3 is TGTGCCAGCAGCTTTCTGCCAGGGAGGATGAACACTGAAGCTTTCTTT.

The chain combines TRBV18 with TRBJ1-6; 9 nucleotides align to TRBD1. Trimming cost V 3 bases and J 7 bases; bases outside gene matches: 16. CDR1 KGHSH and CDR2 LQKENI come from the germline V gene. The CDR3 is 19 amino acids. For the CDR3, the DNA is TGTGCCAGCTCACCCCTGAGACCGGGACAGGGAGGTTACAATTCACCCCTCCACTTT. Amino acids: CASSPLRPGQGGYNSPLHF.

The CDR3 bases are TGTGCCAGCAGTGAAAACAGGAGGAACACTGAAGCTTTCTTT. Translated: CASSENRRNTEAFF. J is TRBJ1-1 and V is TRBV2; perhaps TRBD1 as D (5 bases). The CDR3 contains 14 residues. The V gene lost 2 bases and the J gene lost 1 base, with 8 bases spanning the gap. Germline CDR1 is SNHLY and CDR2 is FYNNEI.